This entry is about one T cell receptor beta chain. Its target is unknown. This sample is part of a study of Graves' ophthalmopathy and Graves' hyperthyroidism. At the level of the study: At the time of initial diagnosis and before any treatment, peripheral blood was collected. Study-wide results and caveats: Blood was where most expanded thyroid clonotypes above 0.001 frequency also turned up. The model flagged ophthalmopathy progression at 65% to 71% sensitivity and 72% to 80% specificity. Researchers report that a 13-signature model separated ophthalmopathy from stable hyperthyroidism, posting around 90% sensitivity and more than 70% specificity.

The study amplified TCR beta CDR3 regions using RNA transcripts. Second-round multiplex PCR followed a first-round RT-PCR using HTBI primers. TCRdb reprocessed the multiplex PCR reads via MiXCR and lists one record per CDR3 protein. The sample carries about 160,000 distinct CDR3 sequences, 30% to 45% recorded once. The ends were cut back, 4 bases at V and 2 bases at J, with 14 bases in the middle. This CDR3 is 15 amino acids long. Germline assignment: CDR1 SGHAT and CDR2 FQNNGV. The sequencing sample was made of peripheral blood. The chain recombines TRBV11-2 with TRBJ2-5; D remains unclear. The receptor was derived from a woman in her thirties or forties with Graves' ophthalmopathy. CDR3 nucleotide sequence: TGTGCCAGCAGCTCCTCTGTGGGCTTTCAAGAGACCCAGTACTTC. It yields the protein CASSSSVGFQETQYF.